The text below deals with one TCR beta chain. The antigen is unknown. This sample stems from a study of beta chain features in type 1 diabetes. General study points: VDJ junctions from patients with type 1 diabetes contained fewer insertions and more deletions. Shorter templates might be favored by PCR, and equally so in patients and in controls.

Sorted populations were all over 98% pure. The germline CDR1 and CDR2 sequences are MDHEN and SYDVKM. V shed 5 bases, J shed 6 bases, and the junction held 8 bases outside the gene matches. The CDR3 has 15 residues. All of the isolated RNA was reverse transcribed, so expressed TCRB transcripts were sequenced. Clones were read by immunoSEQ multiplex PCR, and TCRdb kept only the in-frame ones, dropping some. This sample has some 150,000 clones, with less than 9% found just once. The sample comprised central memory CD4+ T cells from blood. V and J are TRBV28 and TRBJ1-5; 9 bases map to TRBD1. This clonotype was obtained from a woman in her twenties or thirties in good health. Here the CDR3 reads CASSATGQGAQPQHF. The CDR3 nucleotides are TGTGCCAGCAGTGCTACGGGACAGGGAGCTCAGCCCCAGCATTTT.